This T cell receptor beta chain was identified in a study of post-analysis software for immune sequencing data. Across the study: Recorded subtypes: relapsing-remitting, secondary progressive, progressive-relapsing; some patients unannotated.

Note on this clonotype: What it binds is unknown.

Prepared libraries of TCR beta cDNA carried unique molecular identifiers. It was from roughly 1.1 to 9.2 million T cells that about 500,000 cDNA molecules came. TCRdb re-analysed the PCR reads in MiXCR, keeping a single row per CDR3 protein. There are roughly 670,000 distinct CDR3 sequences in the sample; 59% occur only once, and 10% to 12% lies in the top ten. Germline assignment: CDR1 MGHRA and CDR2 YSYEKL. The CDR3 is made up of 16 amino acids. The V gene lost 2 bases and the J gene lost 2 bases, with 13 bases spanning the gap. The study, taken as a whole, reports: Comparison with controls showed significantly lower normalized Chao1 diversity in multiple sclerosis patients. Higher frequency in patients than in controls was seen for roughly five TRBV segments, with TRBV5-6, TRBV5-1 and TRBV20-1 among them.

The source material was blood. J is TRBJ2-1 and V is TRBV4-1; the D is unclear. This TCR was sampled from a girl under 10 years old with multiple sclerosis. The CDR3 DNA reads TGCGCCAGCAGCCAATCGGAAAAGGGCGCCTACAATGAGCAGTTCTTC. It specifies CASSQSEKGAYNEQFF.